This T cell receptor (beta chain) emerged from a study of blood T cell repertoires in COVID-19. Turning to the study itself: Whether acute or convalescent, the COVID-19 samples came from the United States, Italy and Spain. PBMCs, B-cell-depleted T cells, or T cells provided the cDNA or gDNA that made up the material.

Germline lookup yields CDR1 MNHEY and CDR2 SVGEGT. V lost 5 bases and J lost 2; bases outside the gene matches: 13. The CDR3 is 18 residues long. Sequenced by immunoSEQ multiplex PCR; TCRdb stores in-frame clones only, minus some. The table includes 45,000 to 50,000 clones, over 80% detected once. The chain links TRBV6-2 or TRBV6-3 to TRBJ2-3; 10 nucleotides line up with TRBD2. The sample consisted of peripheral blood. The TCR was taken from a man in his sixties or seventies with acute or convalescent COVID-19. The CDR3 is CASSHGGLAEILTDTQYF. The CDR3, as DNA: TGTGCCAGCAGTCACGGCGGACTAGCGGAAATACTCACAGATACGCAGTATTTT.